The T cell receptor beta chain under discussion was sequenced for a study of OX40 agonist ivuxolimab in advanced cancers. Germline V gene data show CDR1 as KGHSH and CDR2 as LQKENI. This CDR3 comprises 14 residues. Trimming removed 2 bases from V and 7 bases from J; junction bases left unmatched: 5. Sequenced by immunoSEQ multiplex PCR; TCRdb stores in-frame clones only, minus some. The table shows tens of thousands of clones, with roughly nine tenths occurring only once. The sequencing here drew on CD4+ or CD8+ T cells sorted from blood, taken in a trial of the OX40 agonist ivuxolimab. The clonotype comes from an adult with an advanced solid tumor such as melanoma, head and neck, liver or kidney cancer. This chain joins TRBV18 and TRBJ1-5, with 7 bases matching TRBD1. The CDR3 coding sequence is TGTGCCAGCTCACCAGCAGGGGGGGAACAGCCCCAGCATTTT. The encoded protein is CASSPAGGEQPQHF.